These 22 T cell receptor beta chains share one sample of origin, sequenced in a study of spatial heterogeneity in lung cancer. Their antigen targets remain unknown. Time point described: sample taken at primary tumor resection. TCRdb called the 5' RACE reads again in MiXCR, with one record for every CDR3 protein. The profile shows 3,000 to 4,000 distinct CDR3 sequences, just under 15% of them singletons. Study-level findings and limits: Tumoral mutation counts were tracked by counts of expanded intratumoral alpha and beta TCRs.

The sample in question was lung tumor tissue, obtained at surgery. The receptors here all came from a female donor with early-stage non-small cell lung cancer.

By share, this clonotype ranks as medium-sized (0.01 to 0.1%). Found in a library prepared for alpha chains, this beta chain is an off-target read, and its abundance has little meaning. The chain carries TRBV6-5 and TRBJ2-2; TRBD2 aligns across 16 bases. Germline CDR1 is MNHEY and CDR2 is SVGAGI. V dropped 7 bases and J dropped 3; count of bases not matched to a gene: 8. The CDR3 is 18 residues long. CDR3 in amino acids: CASNQGLAGGPDTGELFF. In DNA, the CDR3 is TGTGCCAGCAATCAGGGACTAGCGGGGGGGCCTGACACCGGGGAGCTGTTTTTT.

In this sample, this clonotype turned up many times. The size of this beta chain means little, since it is a stray read in a library made for alpha chains. The rearrangement joins TRBV28 to TRBJ2-5; D is uncertain. CDR3 length: 13 amino acids. Germline values: CDR1 MDHEN, CDR2 SYDVKM. The V end lost 3 bases, the J end lost 7 bases, and 12 bases lay between the germline ends. This chain's CDR3 is CASSLIVAGTQYF. DNA of the CDR3: TGTGCCAGCAGTTTGATCGTGGCTGGGACCCAGTACTTC. Full variable domain (rest looked up from reference TRBV28 and TRBJ2-5): DVKVTQSSRYLVKRTGEKVFLECVQDMDHENMFWYRQDPGLGLRLIYFSYDVKMKEKGDIPEGYSVSREKKERFSLILESASTNQTSMYLCASSLIVAGTQYFGPGTRLLVL.

This clonotype is categorized as hyperexpanded (1% or more). This beta chain represents an off-target read in a library built for alpha chains; its size is of limited meaning. The V gene is TRBV28, the J gene TRBJ1-1, with unresolved D. V lost 3 bases and J 0 bases, leaving 5 bases between the germline ends. The CDR3 totals 13 residues. The germline V gene encodes CDR1 MDHEN and CDR2 SYDVKM. CDR3 loop: CASSFWVNTEAFF. CDR3 sequence (DNA): TGTGCCAGCAGTTTCTGGGTGAACACTGAAGCTTTCTTT.

Sample share makes this clonotype medium-sized. This beta chain is an off-target read within a library intended for alpha chains, so its frequency means little. This sequence joins TRBV24-1 and TRBJ2-1; D tentatively fits TRBD1 or TRBD2 (5 bases each). CDR1 is KGHDR, CDR2 SFDVKD, per germline. V lost 5 bases to trimming and J lost 0 bases, with 10 bases between them. CDR3 length: 15 amino acids. DNA of the CDR3: TGTGCCACCAGTGTGGGACGCAGCTCCTACAATGAGCAGTTCTTC. Protein: CATSVGRSSYNEQFF.

This clonotype rates as medium-sized. Found in a library prepared for alpha chains, this beta chain is an off-target read, and its abundance has little meaning. The CDR3 nucleotides are TGTGCCAGCAGCTTGGGTTTCGAGACCCAGTACTTC. This sequence encodes CASSLGFETQYF. The chain recombines TRBV5-4 with TRBJ2-5; D ambiguous. The CDR3 is 12 residues long. Trimming shortened V by 0 bases and J by 5 bases, and 5 bases separated the two germline ends. Germline values: CDR1 SGHNT, CDR2 YYREEE (reference sequence). The full variable domain, completed using reference TRBV5-4 and TRBJ2-5, is ETGVTQSPTHLIKTRGQQVTLRCSSQSGHNTVSWYQQALGQGPQFIFQYYREEENGRGNFPPRFSGLQFPNYSSELNVNALELDDSALYLCASSLGFETQYFGPGTRLLVL.

For this clonotype: Since the library was made to target alpha chains, this beta chain is a stray read and its abundance is not meaningful. The V and J genes are TRBV7-2 and TRBJ1-1; D is unclear. V was pared by 2 bases and J by 4 bases, with 2 bases between. The CDR3 covers 11 residues. CDR1 is SGHTA, CDR2 FQGNSA, per germline. The CDR3 sequence: CASSLFTEAFF. The DNA for the CDR3 is TGTGCCAGCAGCTTATTCACTGAAGCTTTCTTT.

There are a few counts of this clonotype. With the library built for alpha chains, this beta chain is off target and its frequency is not meaningful. This chain connects TRBV5-1 to TRBJ2-3, with D perhaps matching TRBD1 (6 bases). The CDR3 has 14 residues. Trimming cost V 5 bases and J 3 bases, with 13 bases left between them. Germline values: CDR1 SGHRS, CDR2 YFSETQ. CDR3 sequence reads: CASRKQGVTDTQYF. CDR3 nucleotide sequence: TGCGCCAGCAGAAAACAGGGTGTAACAGATACGCAGTATTTT.

This clonotype was detected many times. Since it is a stray read in a library aimed at alpha chains, this beta chain has a size that is not meaningful. The chain combines TRBV12-3 or TRBV12-4 with TRBJ1-6, with D unclear. This CDR3 is 14 amino acids long. V lost 7 bases and J lost 6, with 13 bases in between. The CDR3 sequence is CASTPYPGNSPLHF. The DNA for the CDR3 is TGTGCCAGCACCCCTTATCCCGGTAATTCACCCCTCCACTTT.

Note on this clonotype: This beta chain came through as a stray read in a library set up for alpha chains, and its size says little. The chain joins TRBV25-1 to TRBJ1-4; D is perhaps TRBD1 (5 bases). The germline V gene encodes CDR1 MGHDK and CDR2 SYGVNS. This CDR3 spans 14 amino acids. V was trimmed by 2 bases and J by 3 bases, leaving 7 bases between them. DNA of the CDR3: TGTGCCAGCAGTGAACAGGGCTCTAATGAAAAACTGTTTTTT. Protein product: CASSEQGSNEKLFF.

This clonotype was seen many times. As an off-target read in a library built for alpha chains, this beta chain has a frequency of little significance. The V call is TRBV12-3 or TRBV12-4, the J call TRBJ2-1; 11 bases fit TRBD2. This CDR3 is built from 15 residues. Trimming at V came to 5 bases and at J to 3 bases, leaving 3 bases not matched to a gene. In DNA, the CDR3 is TGTGCCAGCAGTCAAACTAGCGGGGGCTACAATGAGCAGTTCTTC. Amino acid sequence: CASSQTSGGYNEQFF.

This clonotype was seen many times. Being off target in a library aimed at alpha chains, this beta chain has a size of little meaning. The chain carries TRBV20-1 and TRBJ1-6, with no clear D. The CDR3 extends over 11 amino acids. The germline V and J ends were trimmed by 5 bases and 13 bases, with 12 bases remaining between them. Germline loops: CDR1 DFQATT, CDR2 SNEGSKA (reference sequence). The CDR3 DNA sequence: TGCAGTGCTCCAGTATACGGTCCCCTCCACTTT. Amino acid sequence: CSAPVYGPLHF.

As regards this clonotype: This beta chain slipped into a library made for alpha chains as a stray read, so its size is not meaningful. CDR3: CASSFTATEETQYF. The CDR3 DNA follows: TGTGCCAGCAGTTTTACGGCGACGGAAGAGACCCAGTACTTC. This chain uses TRBV12-3 or TRBV12-4 with TRBJ2-5; D gene uncertain. The CDR3 is 14 amino acids. V lost 3 bases and J lost 3, with 11 bases in between.

By proportion, this clonotype is medium-sized. For a library built for alpha chains, this beta chain is a stray read; little rests on its size. The chain uses TRBV27 and TRBJ1-6; D uncertain. From germline, CDR1 is MNHEY and CDR2 SMNVEV (reference sequence). V lost 2 bases and J lost 0, with 8 bases in between. CDR3 length: 16 residues. For the CDR3, the DNA is TGTGCCAGCAGTTTAACTGGACGCTCCTATAATTCACCCCTCCACTTT. Its translation: CASSLTGRSYNSPLHF.

This clonotype qualifies as large. In a library made to pick up alpha chains, this beta chain is a stray read with a size that means little. The CDR3 sequence: CSAPGPSNTGELFF. The CDR3 nucleotides read TGCAGTGCCCCGGGCCCTTCGAACACCGGGGAGCTGTTTTTT. The chain carries TRBV20-1 and TRBJ2-2, with unresolved D. In germline, CDR1 is DFQATT, CDR2 SNEGSKA (reference sequence). The V and J ends lost 6 bases and 0 bases respectively, with 11 bases between them. The CDR3 consists of 14 residues.

By proportion, this clonotype is medium-sized. This beta chain slipped into a library made for alpha chains as a stray read, so its size is not meaningful. The J gene is TRBJ2-5, the V gene TRBV7-2; 7 nucleotides align to TRBD2. CDR1 is SGHTA and CDR2 is FQGNSA in the germline V gene. V trimming: 5 bases; J trimming: 5 bases; junction bases outside the gene matches: 8. This CDR3 spans 14 amino acids. The chain's CDR3 is CASSRRTSGETQYF. DNA of the CDR3: TGTGCCAGCAGCCGTAGGACTAGTGGGGAGACCCAGTACTTC.

This clonotype was detected ten times or more. A library prepared for alpha chains yielded this beta chain as an off-target read; its size is of little meaning. The chain has TRBV3-1 and TRBJ2-1; possibly TRBD2 for D (6 bases). This CDR3 spans 15 amino acids. CDR1 is LGHDT and CDR2 is YNNKEL in the germline V gene (reference sequence). The V and J ends lost 1 base and 8 bases respectively, with 15 bases between them. The CDR3 DNA is TGTGCCAGCAGCCAAGGGCTCATCTGGGAGGATGAGCAGTTCTTC. Its translation is CASSQGLIWEDEQFF.

This clonotype is termed medium-sized. This beta chain turned up in a library designed for alpha chains; as an off-target read, its abundance says little. The chain uses TRBV11-2 and TRBJ2-3, with 13 bases lining up with TRBD2. This CDR3 is 16 amino acids long. V was pared by 4 bases and J by 6 bases, with 7 bases of the junction left unmatched. Germline V gives CDR1 SGHAT, CDR2 FQNNGV. CDR3 DNA sequence: TGTGCCAGCAGCTATAGACTAGCGGGGGGCGAGGATACGCAGTATTTT. This gives the protein CASSYRLAGGEDTQYF.

This clonotype is medium-sized. This beta chain is a stray read from a library made for alpha chains; its abundance is not meaningful. CDR3 amino acids: CASSLGQGLYNEQFF. The DNA for the CDR3 is TGTGCCAGCAGCTTGGGACAGGGTCTATACAATGAGCAGTTCTTC. The rearrangement uses TRBV5-5 and TRBJ2-1; TRBD1 matches at 7 bases. The germline V gene encodes CDR1 SGHKS and CDR2 YYEKEE (reference sequence). The V and J ends lost 0 bases and 4 bases, in that order; junction bases with no gene match: 4. This CDR3 spans 15 amino acids. The complete variable domain, with remaining parts taken from reference TRBV5-5 and TRBJ2-1, reads DAGVTQSPTHLIKTRGQQVTLRCSPISGHKSVSWYQQVLGQGPQFIFQYYEKEERGRGNFPDRFSARQFPNYSSELNVNALLLGDSALYLCASSLGQGLYNEQFFGPGTRLTVL.

As to this clonotype: Because this beta chain is a stray read in a library intended to capture alpha chains, its abundance should not be given much weight. The rearrangement uses TRBV27 and TRBJ2-5; tentatively, D is TRBD1 (5 bases). This CDR3 contains 11 residues. The V and J ends lost 7 bases and 5 bases respectively, with 8 bases between them. Germline CDR1 MNHEY, CDR2 SMNVEV (reference sequence). In DNA form, the CDR3 reads TGTGCCAGCATCTCAGGGGAGACCCAGTACTTC. Translated: CASISGETQYF.

Regarding this clonotype: Because this beta chain is a stray read in a library intended to capture alpha chains, its abundance should not be given much weight. Here the CDR3 reads CASSSFRGPSDTQYF. In nucleotides, the CDR3 is TGTGCCAGCAGCTCCTTTAGGGGTCCGTCAGATACGCAGTATTTT. The chain links TRBV6-2 or TRBV6-3 to TRBJ2-3; the D gene is possibly TRBD1 (5 bases). The length of the CDR3 is 15 residues. V was cut by 6 bases and J by 4 bases, with 17 bases left in between. The germline V gene encodes CDR1 MNHEY and CDR2 SVGEGT.

Of note for this clonotype: In a library made to pick up alpha chains, this beta chain is a stray read with a size that means little. The chain employs TRBV12-3 or TRBV12-4 and TRBJ1-1, with D unresolved. Trimming removed 6 bases at V and 0 bases at J, with 14 bases between. The CDR3 is 15 amino acids. DNA for the CDR3: TGTGCCAGCAGGTACAGAAGTAACATGAACACTGAAGCTTTCTTT. It encodes CASRYRSNMNTEAFF.

This clonotype is a singleton in its sample. Found in a library prepared for alpha chains, this beta chain is an off-target read, and its abundance has little meaning. This sequence joins TRBV7-9 and TRBJ1-2; D uncertain. The CDR3 is made up of 13 amino acids. Germline V gene lookup returns CDR1 SEHNR and CDR2 FQNEAQ (reference sequence). V was pared by 1 base and J by 4 bases, with 7 bases between. The CDR3 here is CASSLGQIYGYTF. CDR3 bases: TGTGCCAGCAGCTTAGGCCAGATCTATGGCTACACCTTC.